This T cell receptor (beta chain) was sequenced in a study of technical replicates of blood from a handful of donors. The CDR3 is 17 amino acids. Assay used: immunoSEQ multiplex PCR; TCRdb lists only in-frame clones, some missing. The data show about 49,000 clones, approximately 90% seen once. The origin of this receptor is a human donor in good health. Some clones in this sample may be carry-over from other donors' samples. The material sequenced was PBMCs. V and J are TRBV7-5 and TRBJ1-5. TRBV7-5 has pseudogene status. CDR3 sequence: CVRSLERRPRSNQPQHF. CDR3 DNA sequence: TGTGTCAGAAGCTTAGAACGGAGGCCTAGGAGCAATCAGCCCCAGCATTTT.